At least ten counts were recorded for the clone carrying this TCR beta chain. Its antigen remains unknown. This record comes from a study of Graves' ophthalmopathy and Graves' hyperthyroidism. Study results and limitations: Sensitivity reached 87.88% and specificity roughly 76% for a 13-signature model separating ophthalmopathy from stable hyperthyroidism.

Germline CDR1 reads LGHNA; CDR2 reads YNFKEQ. This CDR3 contains 15 residues. Trimming took 0 bases from V and 0 from J, leaving 5 bases between them. The authors amplified TCR beta CDR3 regions from RNA transcripts. First-round RT-PCR employed HTBI primers, with a second-round multiplex PCR after it. Using its own MiXCR run on the multiplex PCR reads, TCRdb lists one record per CDR3 protein. The sample has 740,000 or so distinct CDR3 sequences, around 40% seen once; the top ten hold about 40%. Diagnosis relied on clinical symptoms, serum thyroxine, TRAb, thyroid ultrasound and orbital computed tomography. Fresh peripheral blood (less than 11 ml) yielded the PBMCs.

This receptor was obtained from an adult man with Graves' ophthalmopathy. The sequenced material came from peripheral blood. V is TRBV4-2 and J is TRBJ2-2, with D unclear. Here the CDR3 reads CASSQEGTNTGELFF. The CDR3, as DNA: TGTGCCAGCAGCCAAGAGGGGACGAACACCGGGGAGCTGTTTTTT.